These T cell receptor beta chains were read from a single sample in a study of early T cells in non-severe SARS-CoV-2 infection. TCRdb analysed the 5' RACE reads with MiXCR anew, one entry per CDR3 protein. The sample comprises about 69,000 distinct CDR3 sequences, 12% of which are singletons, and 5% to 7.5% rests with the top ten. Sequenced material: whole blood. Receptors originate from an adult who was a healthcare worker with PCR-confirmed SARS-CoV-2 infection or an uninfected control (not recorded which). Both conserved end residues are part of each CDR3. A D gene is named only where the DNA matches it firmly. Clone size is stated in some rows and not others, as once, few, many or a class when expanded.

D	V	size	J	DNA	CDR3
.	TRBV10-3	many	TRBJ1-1	TGTGCCATCAGGACAGGCAGTGCGATGAACACTGAAGCTTTCTTT	CAIRTGSAMNTEAFF
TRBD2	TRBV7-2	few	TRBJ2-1	TGTGCCAGCAGCTTGCTAGCGGGAGTAGACAATGAGCAGTTCTTC	CASSLLAGVDNEQFF
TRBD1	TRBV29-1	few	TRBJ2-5	TGCAGCGTCCAGGGGGTAGGGCAAGAGACCCAGTACTTC	CSVQGVGQETQYF
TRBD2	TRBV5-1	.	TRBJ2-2	TGCGCCAGCAGCCTCGGAAGCGGGAGAGGGGCCGGGGAGCTGTTTTTT	CASSLGSGRGAGELFF
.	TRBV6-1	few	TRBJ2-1	TGTGCCAGCAGTGGGGGACTGTTCTACAATGAGCAGTTCTTC	CASSGGLFYNEQFF
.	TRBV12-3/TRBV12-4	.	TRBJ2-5	TGTGCCAGCAGATCCCGTGGGGGCTTCCAAGAGACCCAGTACTTC	CASRSRGGFQETQYF
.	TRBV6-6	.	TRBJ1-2	TGTGCCAGCACTATAGACGGGAGCTATGGCTACACCTTC	CASTIDGSYGYTF
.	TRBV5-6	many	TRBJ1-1	TGTGCCAGCAGCTTGGGAAGTAACAGGGAAAGTCAAGCTTTCTTT	CASSLGSNRESQAFF
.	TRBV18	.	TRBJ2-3	TGTGCCAGCTCACCCTCGACGGGCACAGATACGCAGTATTTT	CASSPSTGTDTQYF
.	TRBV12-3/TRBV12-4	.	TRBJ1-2	TGTGCCAGCAGACAGGGAGGCAACTATGGCTACACCTTC	CASRQGGNYGYTF
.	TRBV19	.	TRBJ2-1	TGTGCCAGTAGAAGAGAGAGCGGTTACAATGAGCAGTTCTTC	CASRRESGYNEQFF
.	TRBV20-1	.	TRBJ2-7	TGCAGTGCTAGCCCTGACAACGGCCCTTACGAGCAGTACTTC	CSASPDNGPYEQYF
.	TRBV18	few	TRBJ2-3	TGTGCCAGCTCACGCGCCGGAGGGGCAGATACGCAGTATTTT	CASSRAGGADTQYF
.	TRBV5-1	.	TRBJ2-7	TGCGCCAGCAGCTCCGGGACTTATACCTTGTACGAGCAGTACTTC	CASSSGTYTLYEQYF
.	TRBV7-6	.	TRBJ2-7	TGTGCCAGCAGCTTTGGGGAAATATACGAGCAGTACTTC	CASSFGEIYEQYF
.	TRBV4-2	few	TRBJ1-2	TGTGCCAGCAGCCCCGCCCAGAGGGTTGAGGGCTACACCTTC	CASSPAQRVEGYTF
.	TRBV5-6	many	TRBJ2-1	TGTGCCAGCAGCACGGGGACCTACAATGAGCAGTTCTTC	CASSTGTYNEQFF
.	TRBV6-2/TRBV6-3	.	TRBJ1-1	TGTGCCAGCAGGAGGGACGGCAGTAGGGACACTGAAGCTTTCTTT	CASRRDGSRDTEAFF
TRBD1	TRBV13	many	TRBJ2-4	TGTGCCAGCAGTAGCTCCCGACAGGGCAAAAACATTCAGTACTTC	CASSSSRQGKNIQYF
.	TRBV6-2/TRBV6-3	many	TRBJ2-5	TGTGCCAGCAGTCACGGGGAGACCCAGTACTTC	CASSHGETQYF
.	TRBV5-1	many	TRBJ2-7	TGCGCCAGCAGCTTGGACGGAACCTACGAGCAGTACTTC	CASSLDGTYEQYF
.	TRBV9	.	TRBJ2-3	TGTGCCAGCAGCGAAGACGGGTTAAGGGCAGATACGCAGTATTTT	CASSEDGLRADTQYF
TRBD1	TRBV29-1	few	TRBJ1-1	TGCAGCGTTGTAGGGCGGACAGGGGGCAATGAAGCTTTCTTT	CSVVGRTGGNEAFF
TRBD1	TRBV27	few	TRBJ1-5	TGTGCCATCCCTATCTCTTCGGACAGGGCCCTACCCAATCAGCCCCAGCATTTT	CAIPISSDRALPNQPQHF
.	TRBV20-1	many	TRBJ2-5	TGCAGTGCTGGTTGGGCAGGGGGGGTTGAGACCCAGTACTTC	CSAGWAGGVETQYF
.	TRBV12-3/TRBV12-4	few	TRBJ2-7	TGTGCCAGCAGTTCGTCAGGGTACAGCTACGAGCAGTACTTC	CASSSSGYSYEQYF
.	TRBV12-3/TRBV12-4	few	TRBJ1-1	TGTGCCAGCAGCCGAAATCAGGACAGTGAAGCTTTCTTT	CASSRNQDSEAFF
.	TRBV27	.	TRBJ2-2	TGTGCCAGCACTCAACGTGGCGGGACAACTAAACGCGGGGAGCTGTTTTTT	CASTQRGGTTKRGELFF
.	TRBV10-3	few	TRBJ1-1	TGTGCCATCAGACAGGGAGGTGAAGGCACTGAAGCTTTCTTT	CAIRQGGEGTEAFF
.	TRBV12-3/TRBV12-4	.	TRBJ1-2	TGTGCCAGCAGTCTAGAGGCAGCTCGTGGCTACACCTTC	CASSLEAARGYTF
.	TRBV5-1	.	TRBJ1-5	TGCGCCAGCAGCCCCACAGGGCCCGATCAGCCCCAGCATTTT	CASSPTGPDQPQHF
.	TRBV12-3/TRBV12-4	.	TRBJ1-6	TGTGCCAGCAGTCGCCAGGGGTCTAATTCACCCCTCCACTTT	CASSRQGSNSPLHF
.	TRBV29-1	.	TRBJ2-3	TGCAGCGGAAAGACAGACTCTCCGCAGTATTTT	CSGKTDSPQYF
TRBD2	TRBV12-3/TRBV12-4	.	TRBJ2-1	TGTGCCAGCAGTCCCCTCCGGGGGGAGGTCTTCTTC	CASSPLRGEVFF
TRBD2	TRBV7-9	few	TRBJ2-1	TGTGCCAGCAGCTTAGGAGGGACTAGCGTTAATGAGCAGTTCTTC	CASSLGGTSVNEQFF
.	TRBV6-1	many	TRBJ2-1	TGTGCCAGCAGTGAAGCCTCGCCTAGCCTAGCCCATGAGCAGTTCTTC	CASSEASPSLAHEQFF
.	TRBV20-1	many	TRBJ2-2	TGCAGTGCTAGGAGAGTGCAAGGGATGGTGGACGGGGAGCTGTTTTTT	CSARRVQGMVDGELFF
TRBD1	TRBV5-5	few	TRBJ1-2	TGTGCCAGCAGCGGACCGGGACAGGGGGATGGCTACACCTTC	CASSGPGQGDGYTF
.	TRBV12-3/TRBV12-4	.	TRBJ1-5	TGTGCCAGCAAAGGGGGTTCTCAGCCCCAGCATTTT	CASKGGSQPQHF
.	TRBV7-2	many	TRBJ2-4	TGTGCCAGCAGCTCGGCGGGATGGGACAAAAACATTCAGTACTTC	CASSSAGWDKNIQYF
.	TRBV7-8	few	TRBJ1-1	TGTGCCAGCAGCTTACAGGGGATGTTTTCGATGAACACTGAAGCTTTCTTT	CASSLQGMFSMNTEAFF